The present T cell receptor (beta chain) was sequenced within a study of T cell responses to AZD1222 COVID-19 vaccine (dated by TCRdb to about 2021). Concerning the study at large: AZD1222 recipients given second doses at about 4 weeks or at about 12 weeks were pooled, since spike-specific TCR depth and breadth were not found to differ between the two schedules. A total of 230 to 250 trial participants underwent TCR sequencing, of whom some 200 had received two doses of AZD1222 and some 25 had received two doses of the MenACWY control vaccine. Trial participants were enrolled by age into subgroups of 18-55, 56-69 and 70-plus years, and around 140, 26 and 57 TCR-sequenced participants, respectively, were included in these subgroups.

Summary of the overall study and its limitations: After two AZD1222 doses, both the breadth and the depth of spike-specific TCRs were significantly higher than at day 0 and than in MenACWY recipients. Most participants were white British and females outnumbered males, and the authors suggested that clonal diversity may have been underestimated. Reportedly, almost half of the unique spike-specific TCRs recognized epitopes lying outside the regions that are mutated in the B.1.351 and B.1.1.7 variants. The whole spike protein was spanned by vaccine-associated CD4 TCRs, and dominant responses were seen in regions 160-218 and 743-854. No day 14 peak-response samples were available, so repertoires were characterized only after the peak T cell response. Only a handful of AZD1222 recipients were SARS-CoV-2 seropositive at baseline, limiting conclusions about previously exposed vaccinees. The 56-69-year group was small, and its depth increase did not reach significance, likely because of low power.

Read against the paper, the sample's time point label means: baseline before first vaccination. Vaccinee samples came from UK trials COV001 and COV002, including a single-blind randomized controlled phase 2/3 trial of AZD1222 (ChAdOx1 nCoV-19) in healthy adults. For TCRbeta chain sequencing, PBMC samples were collected from trial participants at day 0 and at day 28 after the second dose. Measured from the cysteine to the phenylalanine, the CDR3 is 16 residues long. Only the CDR3 DNA is retained, 48 bases long and in frame from the first base. The germline V gene encodes CDR1 KGHSH and CDR2 LQKENI. The junction carries 20 bases between V and J, which are trimmed by 5 bases and 4 bases respectively. The CDR3 regions of human TCRbeta chains were analyzed by immunosequencing. The authors processed their data as follows. TCRs in the repertoires were matched against a reference library of SARS-CoV-2-specific TCRs that had been generated with the MIRA antigen-specificity platform. Breadth was defined as the fraction of unique TCRs that were SARS-CoV-2-associated. Depth was defined as the fraction of total T cells that were SARS-CoV-2-associated. Using the MIRA data, each spike-specific TCR was mapped to the spike region that the TCR reacts to and placed in a CD4 or CD8 class. Log10-transformed breadth and depth values were compared by one-way ANOVA with Sidak's multiple comparisons tests. This is the immuneACCESS table as TCRdb keeps it, with only in-frame sequences that have V and J called. A part of the clones is gone; compared with another copy, unresolved V genes explain less than half, and the rest is unexplained. D and trimming were read from the DNA, whereas the V and J calls and clone size are those reported in that table. This sample has roughly 120,000 clones in its table, and roughly 87% of those were observed once. The ten largest clonotypes hold 4.5% to 6.5% of the sample.

In regard to this clone: No cognate antigen has been identified for it. No clone much larger than this one lies a single base away; base qualities are absent.

The V gene is TRBV18 and the J gene is TRBJ1-2; a confident D gene designation cannot be given. The sequencing used peripheral blood, collected on day 0 of AZD1222 vaccination. The sequence was collected from an adult in good health. The bases read TGTGCCAGCTCATCCTATCGGCCCGAGCTTGGCTATGGCTACACCTTC. This yields the protein CASSSYRPELGYGYTF. The CDR3, completed at both ends by the reference TRBV18 and TRBJ1-2 genes, gives the full variable domain NAGVMQNPRHLVRRRGQEARLRCSPMKGHSHVYWYRQLPEEGLKFMVYLQKENIIDESGMPKERFSAEFPKEGPSILRIQQVVRGDSAAYFCASSSYRPELGYGYTFGSGTRLTVV.